The entry that follows covers one T cell receptor beta chain sequence. What it binds is unknown. One end of the junction does not line up with germline, which may come from a read error. Template material for amplifying TCR beta CDR3 regions consisted of RNA transcripts. First-round RT-PCR of the TCR CDR3 relied on the HTBI primer set. One entry per CDR3 protein results from TCRdb running MiXCR on the multiplex PCR reads. The table records roughly 750,000 distinct CDR3 sequences, about a sixth of them present only once. These data come from a study of T cells in Graves' hyperthyroidism and ophthalmopathy. Study-wide background: Upon initial diagnosis and before any treatment, peripheral blood was collected. Overall study results and limits: Ophthalmopathy was distinguished from stable hyperthyroidism by 13 V-J signatures.

Hyperthyroidism, newly diagnosed and lasting under 2 months, affected patients aged 18 to 65. The material sequenced was blood. This receptor was taken from a young man with Graves' hyperthyroidism.

The CDR3 DNA reads TGTGCCAGCAGTTTAGAGCTAGCGCCCCCCGTTTTT. Translated, it gives CASSLELAPPVF. The chain joins TRBV12-3 or TRBV12-4 to TRBJ2-3, with D possibly TRBD2 on 6 matching bases. The CDR3 totals 12 residues.